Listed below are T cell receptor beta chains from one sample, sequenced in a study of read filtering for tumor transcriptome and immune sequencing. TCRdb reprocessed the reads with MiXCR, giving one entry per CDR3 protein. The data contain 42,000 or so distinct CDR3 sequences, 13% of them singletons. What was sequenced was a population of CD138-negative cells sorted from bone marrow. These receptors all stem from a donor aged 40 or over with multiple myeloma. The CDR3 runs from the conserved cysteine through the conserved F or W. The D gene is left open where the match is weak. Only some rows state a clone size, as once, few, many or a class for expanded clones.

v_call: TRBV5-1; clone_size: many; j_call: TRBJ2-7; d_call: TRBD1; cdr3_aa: CASSQTGKTYEQYF; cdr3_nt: TGCGCCAGCAGCCAGACAGGGAAAACCTACGAGCAGTACTTC
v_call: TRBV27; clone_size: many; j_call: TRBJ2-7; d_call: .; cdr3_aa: CASSYGAGRTYEQYF; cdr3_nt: TGTGCCAGCAGTTACGGGGCAGGGCGAACCTACGAGCAGTACTTC
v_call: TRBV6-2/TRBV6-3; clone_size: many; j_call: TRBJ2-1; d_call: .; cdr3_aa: CASSYSTGSGKETEGFF; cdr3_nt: TGTGCCAGCAGTTACTCGACGGGATCTGGAAAAGAGACCGAAGGGTTCTTC
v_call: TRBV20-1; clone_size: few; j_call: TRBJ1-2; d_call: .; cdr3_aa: CSARDPGNNYGYTF; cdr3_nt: TGCAGTGCTAGAGATCCGGGGAATAACTATGGCTACACCTTC
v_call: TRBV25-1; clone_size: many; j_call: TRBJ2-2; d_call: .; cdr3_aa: CASSSTRDTGELFF; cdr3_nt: TGTGCCAGCAGCTCCACTAGAGACACCGGGGAGCTGTTTTTT
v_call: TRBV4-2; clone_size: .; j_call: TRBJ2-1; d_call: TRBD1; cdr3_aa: CASSQDRGQGIYNERFF; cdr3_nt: TGTGCCAGCAGCCAAGACAGGGGACAGGGAATATACAATGAGCGGTTCTTC
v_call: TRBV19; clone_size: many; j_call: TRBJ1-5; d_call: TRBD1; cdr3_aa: CASSRDRGRDNQPQHF; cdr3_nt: TGTGCCAGTAGCCGGGACAGGGGGCGCGACAATCAGCCCCAGCATTTT
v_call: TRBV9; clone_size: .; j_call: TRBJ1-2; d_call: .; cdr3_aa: CATRIDKDSGGPRGYTF; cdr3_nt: TGTGCCACAAGAATTGACAAGGACTCGGGGGGGCCTAGAGGCTACACCTTC
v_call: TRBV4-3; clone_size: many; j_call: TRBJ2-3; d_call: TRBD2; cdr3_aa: CASSQESGRTAVNTQYF; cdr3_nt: TGCGCCAGCAGCCAAGAAAGCGGGAGAACGGCTGTGAATACGCAGTATTTT
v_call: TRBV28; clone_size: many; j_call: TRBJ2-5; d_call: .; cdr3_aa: CASSFRLGARQETQYF; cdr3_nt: TGTGCCAGCAGTTTCAGATTGGGGGCGCGTCAAGAGACCCAGTACTTC
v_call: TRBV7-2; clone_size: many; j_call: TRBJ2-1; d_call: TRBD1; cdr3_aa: CASSRGQVNEQFF; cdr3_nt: TGTGCCAGCAGCCGCGGACAGGTGAATGAGCAGTTCTTC
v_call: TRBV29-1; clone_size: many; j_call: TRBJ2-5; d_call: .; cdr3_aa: CSVGGGQETQYF; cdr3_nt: TGCAGCGTTGGCGGAGGGCAAGAGACCCAGTACTTC
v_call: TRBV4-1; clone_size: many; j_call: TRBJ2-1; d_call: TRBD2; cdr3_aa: CASSQGDEGGIPENEQFF; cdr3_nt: TGCGCCAGCAGCCAAGGTGACGAGGGAGGGATCCCGGAGAATGAGCAGTTCTTC
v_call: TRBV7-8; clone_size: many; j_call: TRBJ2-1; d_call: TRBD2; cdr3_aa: CASSYGLAVLNEQFF; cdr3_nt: TGTGCCAGCAGCTACGGACTAGCGGTACTCAATGAGCAGTTCTTC
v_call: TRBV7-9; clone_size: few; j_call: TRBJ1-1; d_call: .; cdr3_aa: CASSLDWGVEAFF; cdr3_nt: TGTGCCAGCAGCTTAGATTGGGGGGTTGAAGCTTTCTTT
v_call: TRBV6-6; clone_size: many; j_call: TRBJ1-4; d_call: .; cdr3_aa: CASRAPGNEKLFF; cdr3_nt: TGTGCCAGCAGGGCACCGGGGAATGAAAAACTGTTTTTT
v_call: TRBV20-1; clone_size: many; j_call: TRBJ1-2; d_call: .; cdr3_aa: CSARRRDGAGRGYTF; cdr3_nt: TGCAGTGCTAGACGTCGGGACGGCGCTGGTCGCGGCTACACCTTC
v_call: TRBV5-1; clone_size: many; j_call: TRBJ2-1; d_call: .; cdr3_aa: CASSPRRARYNEQFF; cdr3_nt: TGCGCCAGCAGCCCCCGAAGGGCGCGTTACAATGAGCAGTTCTTC
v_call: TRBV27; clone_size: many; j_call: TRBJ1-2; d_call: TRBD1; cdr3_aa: CASSSPGQEDGYTF; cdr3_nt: TGTGCCAGCAGTTCCCCAGGACAGGAAGATGGCTACACCTTC
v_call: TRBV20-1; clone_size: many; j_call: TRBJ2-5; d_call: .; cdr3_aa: CSARGGSTTETQYF; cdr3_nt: TGCAGTGCTAGAGGAGGTTCTACGACGGAGACCCAGTACTTC
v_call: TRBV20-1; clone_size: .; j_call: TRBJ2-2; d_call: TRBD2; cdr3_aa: CSARAIGTSQNTGELFF; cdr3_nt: TGCAGTGCTAGAGCTATCGGGACTAGCCAAAACACCGGGGAGCTGTTTTTT
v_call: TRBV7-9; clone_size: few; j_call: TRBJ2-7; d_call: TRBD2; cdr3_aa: CASSLWGGGLDEQYF; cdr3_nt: TGTGCCAGCAGCCTATGGGGGGGAGGCCTCGACGAGCAGTACTTC
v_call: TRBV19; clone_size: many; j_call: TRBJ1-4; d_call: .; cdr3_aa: CASSPGGTNEKLFF; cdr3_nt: TGTGCCAGTAGTCCGGGAGGCACTAATGAAAAACTGTTTTTT
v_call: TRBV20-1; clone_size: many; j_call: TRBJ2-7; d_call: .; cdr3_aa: CSARETWGSYEQYF; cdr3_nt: TGCAGTGCTAGAGAGACCTGGGGCTCCTACGAGCAGTACTTC
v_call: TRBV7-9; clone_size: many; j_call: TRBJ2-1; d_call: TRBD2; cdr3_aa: CASSLTSGSGYYNEQFF; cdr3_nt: TGTGCCAGCAGCTTGACTAGCGGGTCAGGTTACTACAATGAGCAGTTCTTC
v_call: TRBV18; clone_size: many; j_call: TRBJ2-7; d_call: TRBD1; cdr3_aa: CASSQQGGQASYEQYF; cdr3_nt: TGTGCCAGCTCACAACAAGGCGGACAGGCTTCCTACGAGCAGTACTTC
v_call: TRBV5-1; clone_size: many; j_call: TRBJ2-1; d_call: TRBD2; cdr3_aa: CASSLATSGPRNEQFF; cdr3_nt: TGCGCCAGCAGCTTGGCCACTAGCGGCCCTAGGAATGAGCAGTTCTTC
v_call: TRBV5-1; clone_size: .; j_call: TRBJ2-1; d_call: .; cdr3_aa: CASRLAKIELNNEQFF; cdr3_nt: TGCGCCAGCAGATTGGCCAAGATCGAACTTAACAATGAGCAGTTCTTC
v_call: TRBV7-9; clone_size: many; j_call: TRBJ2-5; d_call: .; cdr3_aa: CASSLAHSLGQTQYF; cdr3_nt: TGTGCCAGCAGCTTAGCGCACAGCTTGGGTCAGACCCAGTACTTC
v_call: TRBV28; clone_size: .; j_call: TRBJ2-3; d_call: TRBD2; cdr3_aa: CASSGYSGRISDTQYF; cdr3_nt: TGTGCCAGCTCCGGATATAGCGGGAGAATCTCAGATACGCAGTATTTT
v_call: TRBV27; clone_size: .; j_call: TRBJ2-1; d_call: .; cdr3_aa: CASSLRRGDEQSF; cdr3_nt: TGTGCCAGCAGCTTAAGACGCGGAGATGAGCAGTCCTTC
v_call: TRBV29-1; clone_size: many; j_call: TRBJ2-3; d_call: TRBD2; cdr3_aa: CSSLAGSTDTQYF; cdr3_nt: TGCAGCTCCCTAGCGGGGAGCACAGATACGCAGTATTTT
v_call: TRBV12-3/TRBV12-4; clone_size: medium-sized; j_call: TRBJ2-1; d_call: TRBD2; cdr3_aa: CASRRLAGNNEQFF; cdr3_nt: TGTGCCAGCAGACGACTAGCGGGTAACAATGAGCAGTTCTTC
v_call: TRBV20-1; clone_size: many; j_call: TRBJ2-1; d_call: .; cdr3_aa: CSARDRRGSYNEQFF; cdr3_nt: TGCAGTGCTAGAGATCGCCGAGGCTCCTACAATGAGCAGTTCTTC
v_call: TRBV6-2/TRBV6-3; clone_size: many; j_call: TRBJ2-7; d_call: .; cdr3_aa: CASSPQGLNEQYF; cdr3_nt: TGTGCCAGCAGCCCGCAGGGACTGAACGAGCAGTACTTC
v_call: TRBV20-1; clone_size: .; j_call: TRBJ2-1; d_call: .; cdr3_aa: CSAPSSSQGHNEQFF; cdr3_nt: TGCAGTGCCCCCTCGTCGTCACAGGGCCACAATGAGCAGTTCTTC
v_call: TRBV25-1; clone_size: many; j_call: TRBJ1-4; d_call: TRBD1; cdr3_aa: CASSSRQGSEKLFF; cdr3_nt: TGTGCCAGCAGTTCGAGACAGGGGTCTGAAAAACTGTTTTTT
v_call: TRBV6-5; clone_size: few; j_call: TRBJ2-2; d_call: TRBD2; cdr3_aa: CASSYTPPGFLSGSDTNTGGELFF; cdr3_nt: TGTGCCAGCAGTTACACCCCTCCAGGCTTTCTTAGCGGGAGCGACACGAACACGGGCGGGGAGCTGTTTTTT
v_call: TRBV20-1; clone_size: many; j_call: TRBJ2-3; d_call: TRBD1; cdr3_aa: CSASLRDSSTDTQYF; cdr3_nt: TGCAGTGCTTCCCTCCGGGACAGCAGCACAGATACGCAGTATTTT
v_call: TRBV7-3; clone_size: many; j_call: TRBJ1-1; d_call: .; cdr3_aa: CASSLNSGRGTEAFF; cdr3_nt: TGTGCCAGCAGCTTAAACTCAGGGCGAGGCACTGAAGCTTTCTTT
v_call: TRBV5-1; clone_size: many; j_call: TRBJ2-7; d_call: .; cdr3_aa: CASSFAGSYEQYF; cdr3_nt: TGCGCCAGCAGCTTTGCAGGATCCTACGAGCAGTACTTC